This T cell receptor (beta chain) was observed in a study of T cell repertoires in ileal Crohn's disease. By share, this clone counts as large (0.1 to 1%). Germline-derived CDR1 and CDR2 are MNHEY and SMNVEV (reference sequence). The germline V and J ends were trimmed by 4 bases and 4 bases, with 23 bases remaining between them. The CDR3 runs 17 residues. This table comes from immunoSEQ multiplex PCR, and its TCRdb copy is limited to in-frame clones, with some not included. The table lists 5,000 to 7,500 clones, about three quarters of them singletons. The TCR sequence derives from an adult with Crohn's disease. Sequencing was done on a sample of ileal tissue. This chain connects TRBV27 to TRBJ2-7, with a weak D call TRBD1 (6 bases). CDR3 sequence reads: CASSSGPGRTEFYEQYF. The CDR3 nucleotides read TGTGCCAGCAGTTCGGGTCCGGGTCGGACAGAGTTTTACGAGCAGTACTTC.